Presented here are 28 T cell receptor beta chains from one specimen sequenced in a study of blood T cell repertoires in COVID-19. Data came from immunoSEQ multiplex PCR; TCRdb stores just in-frame clones and leaves some out. This table has fewer than 110,000 clones, 90% to 95% appearing once. What was sequenced was peripheral blood. These receptors were collected from a man aged 45-65 years with acute or convalescent COVID-19.

V gene TRBV7-9 combines with J gene TRBJ1-2; D is unclear. The CDR3 is made up of 16 amino acids. The V end was cut by 0 bases, the J end by 4 bases, with 15 bases between. CDR1 SEHNR and CDR2 FQNEAQ come from the germline V gene (reference sequence). The CDR3 region has the DNA TGTGCCAGCAGCTTAGCGCAGGAAGAAAAGGCCTATGGCTACACCTTC. As protein: CASSLAQEEKAYGYTF. Looking up the rest from reference TRBV7-9 and TRBJ1-2 gives the full variable domain: DTGVSQNPRHKITKRGQNVTFRCDPISEHNRLYWYRQTLGQGPEFLTYFQNEAQLEKSRLLSDRFSAERPKGSFSTLEIQRTEQGDSAMYLCASSLAQEEKAYGYTFGSGTRLTVV.

This chain connects TRBV2 to TRBJ2-4; 7 bases line up with TRBD1. The V segment lost 8 bases and the J segment 0 bases; nucleotides outside the gene matches: 7. This CDR3 comprises 15 residues. Germline V gene lookup returns CDR1 SNHLY and CDR2 FYNNEI. The CDR3 region is CASAEDRLAKNIQYF. The CDR3 DNA is TGTGCCAGCGCCGAGGACAGGTTAGCCAAAAACATTCAGTACTTC.

This sequence joins TRBV6-5 and TRBJ1-3; D may be TRBD1 (5 bases). The germline V gene encodes CDR1 MNHEY and CDR2 SVGAGI. V gave up 7 bases and J gave up 0 bases, with 13 bases separating them. The CDR3 runs 15 residues. As DNA, the CDR3 is TGTGCCAGCACCCCACTGACAGTCTCTGGAAACACCATATATTTT. Its protein is CASTPLTVSGNTIYF.

The chain carries TRBV9 and TRBJ2-5; the D is unclear. The CDR3 consists of 13 residues. Germline CDR1 is SGDLS and CDR2 is YYNGEE. Trimming pared 3 bases from V and 1 base from J, leaving 7 bases between. The CDR3 DNA reads as TGTGCCAGCAGCGGGGCTGTCCAAGAGACCCAGTACTTC. Translation gives CASSGAVQETQYF.

The chain carries TRBV21-1 and TRBJ2-7; TRBD1, the table's D call, lacks a check against the DNA. TRBV21-1 is reported as a pseudogene. CDR3 length: 12 residues. DNA of the CDR3: TGTGCCAGCAGTCCAGGCCCCTACGAGCAGTACTTC. This translates into CASSPGPYEQYF.

This clone was picked up one time. The genes are TRBV12-3 or TRBV12-4 and TRBJ1-4; no clear D gene. Trimming took 4 bases from V and 8 from J, leaving 11 bases between them. The CDR3 contains 13 residues. The CDR3 region has the DNA TGTGCCAGCAGTTCCGGGGTGAGGGAAAAACTGTTTTTT. Its protein is CASSSGVREKLFF.

The chain has TRBV5-1 and TRBJ2-1; 10 nucleotides agree with TRBD1. Germline values: CDR1 SGHRS, CDR2 YFSETQ. This CDR3 comprises 14 residues. The trim removed 4 bases at V and 8 bases at J, leaving 6 bases unmatched. The CDR3 here is CASSDGTGVHEQFF. The DNA of the CDR3 is TGCGCCAGCAGCGACGGGACAGGGGTTCATGAGCAGTTCTTC.

This clone has only one observation. The chain employs TRBV28 and TRBJ2-7; possibly TRBD2 for D (5 bases). The V and J ends lost 7 bases and 2 bases respectively, with 15 bases between them. Germline lookup yields CDR1 MDHEN and CDR2 SYDVKM. CDR3 length: 14 residues. The CDR3 sequence is CASNEPGNAYEQYF. The CDR3 DNA sequence: TGTGCCAGCAACGAACCGGGGAACGCCTACGAGCAGTACTTC.

V and J are TRBV4-1 and TRBJ2-4, with TRBD2 matching 14 bases. The trim removed 5 bases at V and 6 bases at J, leaving 6 bases unmatched. Germline-derived CDR1 and CDR2 are MGHRA and YSYEKL. The CDR3 has 16 amino acids. The CDR3 DNA reads as TGCGCCAGCAGCGGGGGACTAGCGGGGGACCGAAACATTCAGTACTTC. This gives the protein CASSGGLAGDRNIQYF.

The chain combines TRBV19 with TRBJ1-4, with a possible D match to TRBD1 (5 bases). CDR1 and CDR2 from the germline V gene are LNHDA and SQIVND (reference sequence). The germline V and J ends were trimmed by 4 bases and 2 bases, with 17 bases remaining between them. This CDR3 region has 17 residues. The CDR3 sequence: CASSTPRRGGTNEKLFF. The DNA for the CDR3 is TGTGCCAGTAGTACGCCGCGGAGGGGAGGGACTAATGAAAAACTGTTTTTT.

This clone was seen a handful of times. This chain links TRBV18 with TRBJ2-7; tentatively, D is TRBD1 (6 bases). V lost 3 bases and J lost 0, with 15 bases in between. This CDR3 spans 16 amino acids. Looked up from germline, CDR1 is KGHSH and CDR2 is LQKENI. As DNA, the CDR3 is TGTGCCAGCTCACCTGAGCAGGGGAGCAGCTCCTACGAGCAGTACTTC. Its translation is CASSPEQGSSSYEQYF.

The chain combines TRBV7-2 with TRBJ2-7, with 9 positions matching TRBD1. The CDR3 contains 16 residues. Trimming at V came to 1 base and at J to 7 bases, leaving 11 bases not matched to a gene. Germline CDR1 and CDR2: SGHTA and FQGNSA. This CDR3 reads CASSLVGTGSLREQYF. The CDR3 DNA reads TGTGCCAGCAGCTTAGTTGGGACAGGGTCTCTGAGGGAGCAGTACTTC.

The chain joins TRBV27 to TRBJ1-5; no clear D. Germline V gene data show CDR1 as MNHEY and CDR2 as SMNVEV (reference sequence). The CDR3 loop spans 15 amino acids. The V end lost 6 bases, the J end lost 6 bases, and 18 bases lay between the germline ends. The CDR3 DNA reads TGTGCCAGCAGGCCACGGTCGGGGTTTGGTCAGCCCCAGCATTTT. It yields the protein CASRPRSGFGQPQHF.

The V call is TRBV3-1 (or the pseudogene TRBV3-2), the J call TRBJ2-7; tentative D call: TRBD1 (6 bases). V lost 1 base to trimming and J lost 0 bases, with 13 bases between them. Germline-derived CDR1 and CDR2 are LGHDT and YNNKEL (reference sequence). The CDR3 loop spans 16 amino acids. CDR3 in DNA: TGTGCCAGCAGCCAAGCAGGGGCCCGGGGCTCCTACGAGCAGTACTTC. It is translated as CASSQAGARGSYEQYF.

The J gene is TRBJ2-1, the V gene TRBV23-1, with TRBD1 identical over 7 bases. TRBV23-1 falls under the ORF class, with uncertain function. Germline trimming cut 4 bases from V and 0 bases from J; bases unmatched to any gene: 15. This CDR3 is built from 19 residues. Here the CDR3 DNA reads TGCGCCAGCAGTCCGGCCTACAAGGGGGCTCACGACTCCTACAATGAGCAGTTCTTC. This sequence encodes CASSPAYKGAHDSYNEQFF.

The genes are TRBV7-2 and TRBJ1-2; 9 positions agree with TRBD1. CDR1 and CDR2 from the germline V gene are SGHTA and FQGNSA. This CDR3 is built from 15 residues. Unmatched junction bases numbered 7, after V lost 5 bases and J lost 3 bases. The CDR3 coding sequence is TGTGCCAGCAGCGCCCGGGACAGGGATCACTATGGCTACACCTTC. Protein sequence: CASSARDRDHYGYTF.

The V call is TRBV5-1, the J call TRBJ2-7, with 7 bases identical to TRBD1. The trim removed 5 bases at V and 5 bases at J, leaving 10 bases unmatched. CDR3 size: 14 residues. Germline V gene sequence: CDR1 SGHRS, CDR2 YFSETQ. In nucleotides, the CDR3 is TGCGCCAGCAGTATGCGACAGGGTCTCGACGAGCAGTACTTC. Its translation is CASSMRQGLDEQYF.

V usage is TRBV5-1 and J usage is TRBJ1-4, with no clear D. The CDR3 totals 14 residues. Trimming removed 0 bases from V and 5 bases from J, with 8 bases in between. Germline V lookup: CDR1 SGHRS, CDR2 YFSETQ. For the CDR3, the DNA is TGCGCCAGCAGCTTGGACAGTTTGAATGAAAAACTGTTTTTT. Encoded protein: CASSLDSLNEKLFF.

This rearrangement joins TRBV4-2 to TRBJ1-2, with D possibly being TRBD1 (6 bases). The germline gives CDR1 LGHNA, CDR2 YNFKEQ. V lost 0 bases to trimming and J lost 4 bases, with 18 bases between them. The CDR3 covers 17 residues. CDR3 protein: CASSQERTALLGYGYTF. The CDR3 nucleotides are TGTGCCAGCAGCCAAGAAAGGACAGCCCTCTTGGGCTATGGCTACACCTTC.

The rearrangement joins TRBV19 to TRBJ1-5; TRBD1 might be the D (6 bases). The length of the CDR3 is 15 residues. Trimming left V 6 bases short and J 4 bases short, with 16 bases between. CDR1 is LNHDA, CDR2 SQIVND, per germline (reference sequence). The CDR3 region is CASRGAGWENQPQHF. The DNA of the CDR3 is TGTGCCAGTAGGGGGGCAGGGTGGGAGAATCAGCCCCAGCATTTT.

The rearrangement uses TRBV19 and TRBJ1-1, with 7 nucleotides matching TRBD1. The CDR3 covers 14 residues. V was clipped by 1 base and J by 6 bases; unmatched bases: 5. The germline gives CDR1 LNHDA, CDR2 SQIVND (reference sequence). The CDR3 spells CASSIGNRGPEAFF. The CDR3 nucleotides read TGTGCCAGTAGTATAGGTAACAGGGGCCCTGAAGCTTTCTTT.

This clone occurred a few times. The chain has TRBV5-4 and TRBJ2-7, with TRBD2 as a possible D gene (5 bases). Germline V gene lookup returns CDR1 SGHNT and CDR2 YYREEE (reference sequence). The CDR3 contains 14 residues. With 0 bases removed from V and 1 base from J, the gap between germline ends came to 8 bases. CDR3 region: CASSLAGMSYEQYF. The CDR3 region has the DNA TGTGCCAGCAGCTTGGCGGGGATGTCCTACGAGCAGTACTTC.

The CDR3 sequence is CASSPPTGRRTEAFF. The CDR3 coding sequence is TGTGCCAGCAGCCCCCCGACAGGGAGGAGGACTGAAGCTTTCTTT. V gene TRBV7-2 combines with J gene TRBJ1-1, with 7 bases matching TRBD1. Germline CDR1 is SGHTA and CDR2 is FQGNSA. The CDR3 extends over 15 amino acids. The ends lost 5 bases at V and 5 bases at J; junction bases unmatched: 11.

This chain uses TRBV24-1 with TRBJ2-1; a weak D match, TRBD2 (6 bases). In germline, CDR1 is KGHDR, CDR2 SFDVKD. V lost 5 bases, J lost 9 bases, and 10 bases lay in between. The CDR3 is made up of 12 amino acids. The CDR3 spells CATSGRGSEQFF. The CDR3 DNA sequence: TGTGCCACCAGTGGGCGGGGAAGTGAGCAGTTCTTC.

In DNA, the CDR3 is TGTGCCTGGAGTGTACGAGGTTGGGGCTACACCTTC. It translates to CAWSVRGWGYTF. This sequence joins TRBV30 and TRBJ1-2; D not resolved. The CDR3 consists of 12 residues. Germline V gene lookup returns CDR1 GTSNPN and CDR2 SVGIG (reference sequence). V lost 0 bases to trimming and J lost 8 bases, with 10 bases between them.

DNA of the CDR3: TGTGCCAGCAGCTTAAGTACAGGGTTGGTTTTCTTT. Its protein is CASSLSTGLVFF. The chain is built from TRBV11-2 and TRBJ1-1, with D possibly being TRBD1 (6 bases). Germline assignment: CDR1 SGHAT and CDR2 FQNNGV. The CDR3 is made up of 12 amino acids. V was clipped by 2 bases and J by 13 bases, with 14 bases between them.

This clone came up once. The chain combines TRBV18 with TRBJ2-7, with 8 nucleotides matching TRBD1. There are 16 residues in the CDR3. Germline CDR1 reads KGHSH; CDR2 reads LQKENI. Trimming removed 3 bases from V and 1 base from J; junction bases left unmatched: 8. CDR3 DNA sequence: TGTGCCAGCTCACCTCCGACAGGGGCCTTTTCCTACGAGCAGTACTTC. It codes for CASSPPTGAFSYEQYF.

Notes on this clone: At the DNA level, this CDR3 is encoded by other sequences in the same sample as well. DNA of the CDR3: TGTGCCAGCTCACCCCAACAGGGTGAGCAGTACTTC. It specifies CASSPQQGEQYF. This chain connects TRBV18 to TRBJ2-7, with D perhaps matching TRBD1 (6 bases). The CDR3 is made up of 12 amino acids. Germline CDR1 and CDR2: KGHSH and LQKENI. Between the trimmed V and J ends, which lost 3 bases and 7 bases, there was a span of 10 bases. The full variable domain, rest sourced from reference TRBV18 and TRBJ2-7, is NAGVMQNPRHLVRRRGQEARLRCSPMKGHSHVYWYRQLPEEGLKFMVYLQKENIIDESGMPKERFSAEFPKEGPSILRIQQVVRGDSAAYFCASSPQQGEQYFGPGTRLTVT.